The TCR beta chain under discussion was sequenced for a study of vaccination and CD4 T cells after COVID-19. The study, taken as a whole, reports: Spike mono-reactivity was evident in 304 of the 307 vaccine-specific clones derived from convalescent patients. Analysis covered relatively few convalescent patients and lacked any early post-infection timepoints.

Described treatment: roughly 11-day PBMC culture with coronavirus spike peptide pools or control peptides (ViraFEST assay). The CDR3 extends over 14 amino acids. In germline, CDR1 is GTSNPN, CDR2 SVGIG (reference sequence). The trim removed 8 bases at V and 7 bases at J, leaving 8 bases unmatched. Cultured CD4+ T cell DNA underwent sequencing with the Oncomine TCR Beta short-read assay. TCRdb used MiXCR to reprocess the PCR reads, holding one entry per CDR3 protein. The repertoire holds some 15,000 distinct CDR3 sequences, with around a fifth as singletons. A note on this clonotype: Its antigen remains unknown.

The input for sequencing was CD4+ T cells from blood, cultured in vitro, taken before SARS-CoV-2 vaccination. The chain is built from TRBV30 and TRBJ2-3; TRBD2 agrees at 14 bases. The receptor was isolated from a human donor who received a COVID-19 vaccine. For the CDR3, the DNA is TGTGCCGCCGGACTAGCGGGGGGATCTCATACGCAGTATTTT. Its translation: CAAGLAGGSHTQYF.